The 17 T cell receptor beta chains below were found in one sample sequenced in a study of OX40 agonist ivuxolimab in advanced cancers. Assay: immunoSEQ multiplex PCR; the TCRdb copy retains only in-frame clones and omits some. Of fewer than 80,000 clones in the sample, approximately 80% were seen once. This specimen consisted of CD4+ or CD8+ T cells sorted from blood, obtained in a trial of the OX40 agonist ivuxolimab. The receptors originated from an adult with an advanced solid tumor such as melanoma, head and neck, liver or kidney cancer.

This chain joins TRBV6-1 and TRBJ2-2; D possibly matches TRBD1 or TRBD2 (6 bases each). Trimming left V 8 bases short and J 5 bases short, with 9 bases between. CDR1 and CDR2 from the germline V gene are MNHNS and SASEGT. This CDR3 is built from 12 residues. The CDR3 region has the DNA TGTGCCAGCCGGGGGCGGACCGGGGAGCTGTTTTTT. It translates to CASRGRTGELFF.

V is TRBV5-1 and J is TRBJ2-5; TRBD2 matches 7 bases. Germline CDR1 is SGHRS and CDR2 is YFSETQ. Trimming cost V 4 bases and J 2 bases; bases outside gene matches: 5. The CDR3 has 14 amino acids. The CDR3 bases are TGCGCCAGCAGCCCCCGGCGGGGGCAAGAGACCCAGTACTTC. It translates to CASSPRRGQETQYF.

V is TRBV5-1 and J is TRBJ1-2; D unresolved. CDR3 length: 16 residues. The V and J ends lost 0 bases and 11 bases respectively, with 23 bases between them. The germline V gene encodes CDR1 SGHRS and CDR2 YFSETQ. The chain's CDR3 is CASSLGVAGGTPGYTF. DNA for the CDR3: TGCGCCAGCAGCTTGGGTGTCGCAGGAGGAACCCCGGGGTACACCTTC.

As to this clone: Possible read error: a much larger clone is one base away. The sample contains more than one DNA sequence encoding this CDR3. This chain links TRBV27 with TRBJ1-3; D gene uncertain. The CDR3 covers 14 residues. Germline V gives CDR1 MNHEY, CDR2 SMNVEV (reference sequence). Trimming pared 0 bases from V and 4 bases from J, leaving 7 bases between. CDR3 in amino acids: CASSLSGLGNTIYF. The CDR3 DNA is TGTGCCAGCAGTTTATCAGGTTTAGGAAACACCATATATTTT.

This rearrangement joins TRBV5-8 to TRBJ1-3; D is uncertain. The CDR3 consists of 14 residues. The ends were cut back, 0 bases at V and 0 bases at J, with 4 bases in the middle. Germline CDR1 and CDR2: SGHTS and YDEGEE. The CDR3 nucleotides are TGTGCCAGCAGCTTGGGTAACTCTGGAAACACCATATATTTT. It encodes CASSLGNSGNTIYF.

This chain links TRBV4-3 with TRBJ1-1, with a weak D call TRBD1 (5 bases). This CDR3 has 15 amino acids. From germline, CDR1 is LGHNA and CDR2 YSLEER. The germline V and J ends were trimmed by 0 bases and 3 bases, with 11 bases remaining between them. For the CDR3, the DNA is TGCGCCAGCAGCCAAGATTTCAGGGCCGACACTGAAGCTTTCTTT. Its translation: CASSQDFRADTEAFF.

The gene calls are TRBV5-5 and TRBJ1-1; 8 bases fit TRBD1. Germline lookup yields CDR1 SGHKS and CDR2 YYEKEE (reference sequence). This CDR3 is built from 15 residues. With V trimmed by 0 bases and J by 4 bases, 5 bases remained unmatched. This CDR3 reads CASSLAGGEVTEAFF. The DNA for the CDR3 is TGTGCCAGCAGCTTGGCAGGGGGCGAGGTCACTGAAGCTTTCTTT.

The CDR3 bases are TGTGCCAGCAGCTTAGGGGGTTTATCTGAAGCTTTCTTT. It translates to CASSLGGLSEAFF. The rearrangement joins TRBV7-8 to TRBJ1-1; D is ambiguous. The V gene lost 1 base and the J gene lost 6 bases, with 9 bases spanning the gap. CDR3 size: 13 residues. Germline loops: CDR1 SGHVS, CDR2 FQNEAQ.

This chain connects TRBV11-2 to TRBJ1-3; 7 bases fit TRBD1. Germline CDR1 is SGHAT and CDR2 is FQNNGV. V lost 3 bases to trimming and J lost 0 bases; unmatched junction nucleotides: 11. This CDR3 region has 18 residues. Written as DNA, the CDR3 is TGTGCCAGCAGCTTCCCAACGAAGAGGGGGCTCTCTGGAAACACCATATATTTT. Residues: CASSFPTKRGLSGNTIYF. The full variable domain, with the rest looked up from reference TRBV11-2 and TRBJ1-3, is EAGVAQSPRYKIIEKRQSVAFWCNPISGHATLYWYQQILGQGPKLLIQFQNNGVVDDSQLPKDRFSAERLKGVDSTLKIQPAKLEDSAVYLCASSFPTKRGLSGNTIYFGEGSWLTVV.

The CDR3 loop is CASSRGQRGQPQHF. In nucleotides, the CDR3 is TGTGCCAGCAGCCGGGGACAGAGAGGTCAGCCCCAGCATTTT. The chain combines TRBV6-5 with TRBJ1-5; 7 bases line up with TRBD1. This CDR3 spans 14 amino acids. Trimming took 6 bases from V and 6 from J; bases not matched to a gene: 8. Germline V lookup: CDR1 MNHEY, CDR2 SVGAGI.

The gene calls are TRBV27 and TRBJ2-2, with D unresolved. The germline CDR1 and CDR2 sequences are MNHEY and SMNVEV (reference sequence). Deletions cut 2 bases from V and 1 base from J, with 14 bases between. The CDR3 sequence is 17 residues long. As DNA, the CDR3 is TGTGCCAGCAGTTTAGGCTACAGTTGGTTGAACACCGGGGAGCTGTTTTTT. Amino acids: CASSLGYSWLNTGELFF.

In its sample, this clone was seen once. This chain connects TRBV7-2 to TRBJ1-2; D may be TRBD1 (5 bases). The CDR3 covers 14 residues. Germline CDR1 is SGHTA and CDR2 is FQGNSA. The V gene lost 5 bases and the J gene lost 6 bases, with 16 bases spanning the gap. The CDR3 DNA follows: TGTGCCAGCAGCACCCTCTGGGGGGGAAATGGCTACACCTTC. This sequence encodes CASSTLWGGNGYTF.

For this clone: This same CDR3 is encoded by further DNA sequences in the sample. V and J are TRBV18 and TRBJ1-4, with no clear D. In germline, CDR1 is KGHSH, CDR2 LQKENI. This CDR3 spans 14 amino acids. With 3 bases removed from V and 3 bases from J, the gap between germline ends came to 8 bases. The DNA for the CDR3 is TGTGCCAGCTCACCTGGGAGCCCTAATGAAAAACTGTTTTTT. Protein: CASSPGSPNEKLFF.

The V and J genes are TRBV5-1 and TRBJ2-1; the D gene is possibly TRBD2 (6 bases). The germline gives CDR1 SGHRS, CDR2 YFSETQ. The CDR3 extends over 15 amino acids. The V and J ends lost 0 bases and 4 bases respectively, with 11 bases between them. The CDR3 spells CASSLAGDGYNEQFF. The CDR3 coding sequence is TGCGCCAGCAGCTTGGCGGGGGATGGGTACAATGAGCAGTTCTTC.

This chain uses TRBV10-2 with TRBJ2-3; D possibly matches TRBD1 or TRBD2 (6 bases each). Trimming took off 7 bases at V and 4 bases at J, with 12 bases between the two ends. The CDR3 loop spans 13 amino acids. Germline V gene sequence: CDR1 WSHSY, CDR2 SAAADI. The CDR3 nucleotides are TGCGCCAGCATGTTGGGGGGCTCAGATACGCAGTATTTT. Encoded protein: CASMLGGSDTQYF.

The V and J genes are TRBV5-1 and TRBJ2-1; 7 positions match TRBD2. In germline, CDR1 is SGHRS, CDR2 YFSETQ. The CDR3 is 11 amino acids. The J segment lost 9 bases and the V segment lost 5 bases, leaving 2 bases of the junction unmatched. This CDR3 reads CASRREGEQFF. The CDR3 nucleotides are TGCGCCAGCAGGAGGGAGGGTGAGCAGTTCTTC.

CDR3 sequence (DNA): TGTGCCAGCAGCTTGTTGGGCGGGGGGCTCTATACACCCCTCCACTTT. This translates into CASSLLGGGLYTPLHF. The gene calls are TRBV5-8 and TRBJ1-6, with a weak D call TRBD1 (6 bases). The CDR3 has 16 residues. V lost 1 base to trimming and J lost 11 bases, with 19 bases between them. Germline CDR1 is SGHTS and CDR2 is YDEGEE.